What follows is one TCR beta chain and its context. V was clipped by 8 bases and J by 5 bases; unmatched bases: 5. Looked up from germline, CDR1 is SNHLY and CDR2 is FYNNEI. The CDR3 runs 12 residues. The data are from a study of shared T cell receptors in the human thymus. TCRdb's table, derived via immunoSEQ multiplex PCR, lists solely in-frame clones and lacks some. The profile shows some 700,000 clones, around nine tenths of them singletons. These data were likewise used in another study, on human thymus T cells. That work states: Donors were healthy Finnish infants having corrective surgery for congenital heart defects. Thymus specimens were resections from corrective heart surgery.

The chain recombines TRBV2 with TRBJ2-5; the match to TRBD2 covers 7 bases. Input material: thymocytes. This clonotype was obtained from a boy under three years old with a congenital heart defect. The CDR3 here is CASPTSDETQYF. CDR3 nucleotide sequence: TGTGCCAGCCCCACTAGCGATGAGACCCAGTACTTC.